This TCR beta chain was documented in a study of shared clonotypes between healthy human individuals. Looked up from germline, CDR1 is MRHNA and CDR2 is SNTAGT. The CDR3 is 13 amino acids. Trimming cost V 4 bases and J 1 base, with 8 bases left between them. A word on this clone: What it binds is not known.

CD45RO-negative, CCR7-selected cells formed the naive CD8 fraction, which excluded terminally differentiated effector memory CD45RA+ cells. Clones were read by immunoSEQ multiplex PCR, and TCRdb kept only the in-frame ones, dropping some. Counted here are about 1,900,000 clones, about 95% occurring once; the ten biggest clones make up 0.9% to 1.5%. Findings and caveats of the study: Collection of samples was limited to blood; tissue repertoires likely differ. Sequencing depth was a factor that was expected to affect clonotype sharing among donors. Memory subsets generally showed smaller estimated richness than naive subsets did.

Sequenced material: naive CD8+ T cells sorted from blood. J is TRBJ2-7 and V is TRBV6-4; the D is unclear. The sequence derives from a man aged 18 to 35 in good health. This CDR3 reads CASSVGPSYEQYF. The CDR3, as DNA: TGTGCCAGCAGTGTCGGGCCGTCCTACGAGCAGTACTTC.